The clone carrying this TCR beta chain was recorded a few times. This specimen comes from a study of response to subunit inactivated influenza vaccine. TCRdb re-analysed the RT-PCR reads in MiXCR, keeping a single row per CDR3 protein. The sample gives more than 450,000 distinct CDR3 sequences, approximately 12% of which show up once; roughly 10% is in the top ten. The receptor was isolated from a man aged 45-60 years who received an inactivated influenza vaccine. Material: PBMCs from blood, obtained on the day of vaccination.

In DNA, the CDR3 is TGTGCCAGCAGGGGATACCGCAATCAGCCCCAGCATTTT. This encodes CASRGYRNQPQHF. This chain links TRBV6-2 or TRBV6-3 with TRBJ1-5; D is undetermined. V lost 6 bases and J lost 2, with 8 bases in between. Germline V lookup: CDR1 MNHEY, CDR2 SVGEGT. There are 13 residues in the CDR3.